This TCR beta chain originates from a study of OX40 agonist ivuxolimab in advanced cancers. About the study: The study enrolled dose-escalation patients with hepatocellular carcinoma, melanoma, renal cell or head and neck cancer. Partial responses, seen in three patients, involved one hepatocellular carcinoma and two cutaneous melanomas.

Data came from immunoSEQ multiplex PCR; TCRdb stores just in-frame clones and leaves some out. The sample contains 14,000 or so clones, 70% to 85% of which appear only once. Systemic immunosuppression or a history of autoimmune disease excluded patients. Trimming at V came to 3 bases and at J to 7 bases, leaving 9 bases not matched to a gene. CDR3 length: 16 residues. Germline assignment: CDR1 MNHEY and CDR2 SVGAGI. This clone occurred once. V gene TRBV6-5 combines with J gene TRBJ2-3; TRBD1 agrees at 11 bases. The specimen was CD4+ or CD8+ T cells sorted from blood, collected in a trial of the OX40 agonist ivuxolimab. The source of this sequence is an adult with an advanced solid tumor such as melanoma, head and neck, liver or kidney cancer. The CDR3 sequence: CASSYIRDRGGNTQYF. CDR3 nucleotides: TGTGCCAGCAGTTATATCCGGGACAGGGGGGGAAATACGCAGTATTTT.